These 28 T cell receptor beta chains share one sample of origin, sequenced in a study of T cell clonotyping in hematopoietic cell transplantation. Libraries were prepared by immunoSEQ multiplex PCR; TCRdb keeps only in-frame clonotypes and omits some of them. Here the sample spans roughly 11,000 clones, 85% to 90% being singletons. Sequencing was carried out using peripheral blood mononuclear cells. These receptors were collected from a human donor who either received an allogeneic hematopoietic cell transplant for a myeloid malignancy or was a related donor (not recorded which). Some clones in this sample may be carry-over from other donors' samples.

The V gene is TRBV30, the J gene TRBJ2-7, with D unclear. The CDR3 is 13 residues long. Germline CDR1 is GTSNPN and CDR2 is SVGIG (reference sequence). V was pared by 2 bases and J by 2 bases, with 10 bases between. CDR3 protein: CAWSPGPTYEQYF. The CDR3 DNA follows: TGTGCCTGGAGTCCGGGCCCAACCTACGAGCAGTACTTC.

This clone came up a few times. The V gene is TRBV13, the J gene TRBJ1-6; TRBD1 matches 10 bases. The germline gives CDR1 PRHDT, CDR2 FYEKMQ (reference sequence). The trim removed 5 bases at V and 7 bases at J, leaving 2 bases unmatched. The CDR3 spans 14 residues. In DNA, the CDR3 is TGTGCCAGCAGCCGGGGACAGGGGAATTCACCCCTCCACTTT. This sequence encodes CASSRGQGNSPLHF.

This chain links TRBV7-3 with TRBJ2-2; weak D call: TRBD2 (5 bases). The CDR3 contains 15 residues. The V gene lost 0 bases and the J gene lost 7 bases, with 12 bases spanning the gap. Looked up from germline, CDR1 is SGHTA and CDR2 is FQGTGA. The CDR3, as DNA: TGTGCCAGCAGCTTAACGGGAGAGGGTCTCGGGGAGCTGTTTTTT. Translating it yields CASSLTGEGLGELFF.

This clone has a handful of counts. This sample includes further DNA sequences coding for the same CDR3. The chain joins TRBV5-1 to TRBJ1-1, with D uncertain. Germline V gene lookup returns CDR1 SGHRS and CDR2 YFSETQ. CDR3 length: 13 amino acids. Trimming removed 0 bases from V and 1 base from J, with 4 bases in between. In DNA, the CDR3 is TGCGCCAGCAGCTTGGGCGGGAACACTGAAGCTTTCTTT. This translates into CASSLGGNTEAFF.

The chain couples TRBV7-2 to TRBJ1-2; 7 bases align to TRBD1. The CDR3 is made up of 14 amino acids. Per germline, CDR1 SGHTA and CDR2 FQGNSA. V gave up 5 bases and J gave up 6 bases; unmatched junction bases: 9. CDR3 region: CASSRQGQADGYTF. In DNA, the CDR3 is TGTGCCAGCAGCCGACAGGGCCAGGCTGATGGCTACACCTTC.

In DNA, the CDR3 is TGTGCCAGCAGCTTATTGGGGGCTAACTACGAGCAGTACTTC. Protein: CASSLLGANYEQYF. V and J are TRBV5-5 and TRBJ2-7; maybe TRBD1 (6 bases). There are 14 residues in the CDR3. The V gene lost 2 bases and the J gene lost 3 bases, with 12 bases spanning the gap. From germline, CDR1 is SGHKS and CDR2 YYEKEE (reference sequence).

Here the CDR3 reads CASSFSFLKRLQGDLHNGELFF. The CDR3 DNA reads TGCGCCAGCAGCTTCTCGTTCCTCAAGCGATTACAGGGGGATTTACATAACGGGGAGCTGTTTTTT. V is TRBV5-1 and J is TRBJ2-2; 8 bases are shared with TRBD1. CDR3 length equals 22 residues. Per the germline V gene, CDR1 is SGHRS and CDR2 is YFSETQ. The trim removed 2 bases at V and 7 bases at J, leaving 28 bases unmatched. Full variable domain (remainder filled in from reference TRBV5-1 and TRBJ2-2): KAGVTQTPRYLIKTRGQQVTLSCSPISGHRSVSWYQQTPGQGLQFLFEYFSETQRNKGNFPGRFSGRQFSNSRSEMNVSTLELGDSALYLCASSFSFLKRLQGDLHNGELFFGEGSRLTVL.

This clone was seen more than once but under ten times. The chain combines TRBV4-2 with TRBJ2-1, with D maybe TRBD2 (5 bases). This CDR3 has 14 residues. Germline CDR1 LGHNA, CDR2 YNFKEQ. Trimming took off 0 bases at V and 7 bases at J, with 10 bases between the two ends. CDR3 protein: CASSQDPSLNEQFF. DNA for the CDR3: TGTGCCAGCAGCCAAGATCCTAGCTTAAATGAGCAGTTCTTC.

The chain carries TRBV4-1 and TRBJ2-7; 12 bases agree with TRBD1. The trim removed 5 bases at V and 4 bases at J, leaving 6 bases unmatched. This CDR3 has 15 amino acids. The germline gives CDR1 MGHRA, CDR2 YSYEKL. CDR3 in amino acids: CASSRSGQGAYEQYF. CDR3 coding DNA: TGCGCCAGCAGCAGATCGGGACAGGGGGCGTACGAGCAGTACTTC.

V is TRBV19 and J is TRBJ2-2; 7 bases fit TRBD2. J gave up 9 bases and V 5 bases, and 9 bases lay outside the gene matches. The CDR3 is made up of 14 amino acids. CDR1 is LNHDA, CDR2 SQIVND, per germline (reference sequence). CDR3 DNA sequence: TGTGCCAGTAGTTTGGGGGGGAGAACCAGGGAGCTGTTTTTT. This sequence encodes CASSLGGRTRELFF.

The chain carries TRBV6-5 and TRBJ1-1; D perhaps matches TRBD1 (5 bases). The CDR3 extends over 15 amino acids. In germline, CDR1 is MNHEY, CDR2 SVGAGI. Deletions cut 2 bases from V and 0 bases from J, with 10 bases between. Written as DNA, the CDR3 is TGTGCCAGCAGTTACGGGAGGGACTTGAACACTGAAGCTTTCTTT. It translates to CASSYGRDLNTEAFF.

This chain joins TRBV6-6 and TRBJ2-1, with D unclear. V was cut by 3 bases and J by 8 bases, with 5 bases left in between. Looked up from germline, CDR1 is MNHNY and CDR2 is SVGAGI (reference sequence). The CDR3 contains 11 residues. CDR3 in DNA: TGTGCCAGCAGTTATAGTGATGAGCAGTTCTTC. It codes for CASSYSDEQFF.

This chain connects TRBV6-5 to TRBJ1-2; 7 bases are shared with TRBD1. The germline V gene has CDR1 MNHEY and CDR2 SVGAGI. The CDR3 consists of 16 residues. After removal of 0 bases from V and 6 bases from J, the junction contained 10 bases not matched to a gene. CDR3 sequence: CASSYSTGYPGDGYTF. In DNA, the CDR3 is TGTGCCAGCAGTTACTCGACAGGGTACCCTGGAGATGGCTACACCTTC.

This chain uses TRBV29-1 with TRBJ1-1; possible D gene TRBD1, 6 bases. The germline V gene has CDR1 SQVTM and CDR2 ANQGSEA. Trimming took off 7 bases at V and 0 bases at J, with 12 bases between the two ends. This CDR3 region has 13 residues. In DNA, the CDR3 is TGCAGCGCTTCGGGACACCTGAACACTGAAGCTTTCTTT. Translating gives CSASGHLNTEAFF.

The V call is TRBV7-2, the J call TRBJ1-2, with 8 bases aligning to TRBD1. Germline assignment: CDR1 SGHTA and CDR2 FQGNSA. CDR3 length: 14 amino acids. The V and J ends lost 2 bases and 3 bases, in that order; junction bases with no gene match: 2. CDR3 DNA sequence: TGTGCCAGCAGCTTAAAGACAGGGGACTATGGCTACACCTTC. Amino acid sequence: CASSLKTGDYGYTF.

DNA for the CDR3: TGTGCCACCAGCAGAGATAAGGGTTTCAATCAGCCCCAGCATTTT. Translation: CATSRDKGFNQPQHF. V usage is TRBV15 and J usage is TRBJ1-5, with unresolved D. V shed 0 bases and J shed 3 bases, with 9 bases lying between them. This CDR3 has 15 residues. Germline assignment: CDR1 LNHNV and CDR2 YYDKDF (reference sequence).

The chain combines TRBV7-6 with TRBJ1-1; TRBD1 agrees at 7 bases. The ends lost 2 bases at V and 4 bases at J; junction bases unmatched: 4. This CDR3 has 14 residues. CDR1 is SGHVS, CDR2 FNYEAQ, per germline. CDR3 in DNA: TGTGCCAGCAGCTTATCAGGGGGAATCACTGAAGCTTTCTTT. Translation gives CASSLSGGITEAFF.

This chain links TRBV7-2 with TRBJ2-6; possible D gene TRBD2, 6 bases. CDR1 is SGHTA and CDR2 is FQGNSA in the germline V gene. The germline V and J ends were trimmed by 3 bases and 6 bases, with 12 bases remaining between them. This CDR3 contains 15 residues. Here the CDR3 reads CASSFGTSSANVLTF. The DNA of the CDR3 is TGTGCCAGCAGCTTTGGGACTTCATCGGCCAACGTCCTGACTTTC.

The chain carries TRBV27 and TRBJ1-1; TRBD1 agrees at 11 bases. The CDR3 is made up of 16 amino acids. In germline, CDR1 is MNHEY, CDR2 SMNVEV (reference sequence). V shed 5 bases, J shed 1 base, and the junction held 6 bases outside the gene matches. The CDR3 loop is CASSPIGTGGNTEAFF. The CDR3 region has the DNA TGTGCCAGCAGTCCTATAGGGACAGGGGGGAACACTGAAGCTTTCTTT.

V usage is TRBV7-9 and J usage is TRBJ1-1; a weak D match, TRBD1 (5 bases). The ends were cut back, 7 bases at V and 4 bases at J, with 13 bases in the middle. Germline V gene sequence: CDR1 SEHNR, CDR2 FQNEAQ (reference sequence). The CDR3 is 13 residues long. The CDR3 DNA sequence: TGTGCCAGCACCCAATGGGGGGGCACTGAAGCTTTCTTT. As protein: CASTQWGGTEAFF.

The chain uses TRBV9 and TRBJ1-2; perhaps TRBD1 as D (6 bases). V was clipped by 0 bases and J by 3 bases, with 12 bases between them. This CDR3 comprises 15 residues. Germline V gene data show CDR1 as SGDLS and CDR2 as YYNGEE. The CDR3 DNA is TGTGCCAGCAGCGTAGCTCCAGGGGAAGACTATGGCTACACCTTC. Its translation is CASSVAPGEDYGYTF.

In its sample, this clone was seen once. Other DNA variants within this sample encode the same CDR3. The rearrangement links TRBV6-5 to TRBJ1-3; 10 positions agree with TRBD1. Per germline, CDR1 MNHEY and CDR2 SVGAGI. The CDR3 has 16 amino acids. Losses at the gene ends were 4 bases for V and 1 base for J; bases not matched to a gene: 4. CDR3 in amino acids: CASSSRTGGSGNTIYF. The CDR3 DNA is TGTGCCAGCAGTTCAAGGACAGGGGGTTCTGGAAACACCATATATTTT.

The V and J genes are TRBV7-2 and TRBJ1-2, with 7 bases identical to TRBD1. This CDR3 is 14 amino acids long. The germline CDR1 and CDR2 sequences are SGHTA and FQGNSA. V lost 1 base and J lost 13; bases outside the gene matches: 12. CDR3 in DNA: TGTGCCAGCAGCTTAGGAGACAGGGCAGAAGAGGGCACCTTC. It specifies CASSLGDRAEEGTF.

This clone has a handful of counts. The CDR3 sequence is CASSSDSGGADEQYF. CDR3 nucleotides: TGTGCCAGCAGCTCCGATAGCGGGGGGGCCGACGAGCAGTACTTC. This rearrangement joins TRBV7-3 to TRBJ2-7, with 11 bases identical to TRBD2. Germline V gives CDR1 SGHTA, CDR2 FQGTGA. With 4 bases clipped from V and 5 bases from J, the junction kept 7 bases outside the gene matches. The CDR3 has 15 residues.

The chain links TRBV30 to TRBJ2-4; 7 bases are shared with TRBD2. This CDR3 spans 17 amino acids. J was trimmed by 5 bases and V by 0 bases; bases with no gene match: 13. The germline CDR1 and CDR2 sequences are GTSNPN and SVGIG (reference sequence). CDR3 bases: TGTGCCTGGAGTGTACGGCCACCTGGGGCGGGGGAAAACATTCAGTACTTC. Encoded protein: CAWSVRPPGAGENIQYF.

This clone was counted once. The genes are TRBV19 and TRBJ1-6; TRBD1 might be the D (5 bases). This CDR3 contains 13 residues. The V and J ends lost 6 bases and 10 bases respectively, with 13 bases between them. The germline gives CDR1 LNHDA, CDR2 SQIVND (reference sequence). This CDR3 reads CASRVGPKSPLHF. CDR3 in DNA: TGTGCCAGTAGGGTGGGACCGAAATCACCCCTCCACTTT.

The chain couples TRBV9 to TRBJ1-1; a weak D match, TRBD1 (5 bases). CDR3 length: 13 residues. Between the trimmed V and J ends, which lost 2 bases and 8 bases, there was a span of 13 bases. CDR1 and CDR2 from the germline V gene are SGDLS and YYNGEE. In DNA form, the CDR3 reads TGTGCCAGCAGCGTCTCCCCGGGGGGAGAAGCTTTCTTT. Protein product: CASSVSPGGEAFF.

The chain recombines TRBV6-1 with TRBJ1-3; D might be TRBD1 (6 bases). Trimming removed 3 bases at V and 9 bases at J, with 21 bases between. The CDR3 has 16 residues. Germline-derived CDR1 and CDR2 are MNHNS and SASEGT. CDR3 coding DNA: TGTGCCAGCAGTGAGGGACCGTTTTCGTCGGGGGCCACCATATATTTT. The encoded protein is CASSEGPFSSGATIYF.